The entry that follows covers one T cell receptor beta chain sequence. The clone's antigen remains unknown. There are no base qualities to consult, and no much larger clone falls within one base. The data are from a study of human T cells and chemical hapten exposure (dated by TCRdb to the early 2020s). Regarding the research as a whole: For sensitization, 2% DPC in acetone was applied to a 2 cm by 2 cm area of upper inner arm skin. Throughout the roughly 23-week study period, patients were also given weekly therapeutic DPC doses on the scalp. Patch testing was done on the upper back using Finn chambers containing 0.01% DPC, and results were scored after 6 days according to International Contact Dermatitis Research Group standards. Most of the patients in the cohort were female, and the cohort covered alopecia areata with under or over 50% scalp involvement, alopecia totalis and alopecia universalis. Libraries were pooled for sequencing, and variation in per-sample TCR yields was attributed mainly to small differences in library volumes within the pool. The study tracked peripheral blood TCR repertoire changes in vivo during primary and secondary sensitization to the hapten diphenylcyclopropenone (DPC) in alopecia patients. Patient blood was sampled pre-sensitization (week 0) and at 2, 6 and about 24 weeks after DPC sensitization. For TCR sequencing, blood came from 25 to 35 alopecia patients at anywhere from one to four time points (pre-sensitization, 2, 6 and 24 weeks).

The library came from RACE. The instrument given in TCRdb is NextSeq 500. Library preparation attached unique molecular identifiers to individual cDNA molecules for quantitative, reproducible TCR counting. Both TCR alpha and TCR beta chains were sequenced from each blood RNA sample. Per the original workflow: Samples had a median of roughly 100,000 TCRs, with a range from about 23,224 to 750,000. The Decombinator software suite was used to annotate the V, J and CDR3 of the TCR reads. Every sample was subsampled to the same number of TCRs (28,000) for the PS versus PT1 abundance plots. TCRs were defined as expanded if absent before sensitization and observed at least eight times at the 2-week time point. Using fastp trimming at Q25 and MiXCR clonotype assembly, TCRdb reanalyzed the public sequencing data and kept in-frame beta chains. Every entry covers one CDR3 protein and lists the most common genes and DNA from its rows. In this record, the V and J calls reflect TCRdb's handling and not the investigators' own analysis. The sample table records about 77,000 distinct CDR3 sequences; approximately 15% of these occur just once. Around 4.2% of the sample comes from the top ten.

The CDR3, cysteine through phenylalanine, is 17 amino acids long. Only CDR3 DNA remains: 51 bases, in frame from the first base. From the germline V gene, CDR1 is ENHRY and CDR2 is SYGVKD. Trimming removed 0 bases from V and 0 bases from J, leaving 12 bases between the germline ends. Broad study findings and their caveats: Because every patient had alopecia, a presumed autoimmune disease, the patients' immune response might differ from that of healthy individuals. Expanded TCRs formed significantly more large CDR3 similarity clusters than pre-sensitization or healthy control sets, consistent with antigen-driven responses. No change with DPC sensitization was found in the number of TCRs above 1 in 1000 frequency, and no evidence of global repertoire structure alterations was found. Patch test score was positively correlated with the number of PT1 expanded TCRs, with significance at thresholds 8, 16 and 32 but not at 4. After repeated subsampling, changes were observed in the strength of the expansion versus patch-test correlation and in the threshold at which the correlation became significant.

The time point label on this specimen signifies: pre-sensitization, week 0. This specimen's treatment or condition label, interpreted: therapeutic diphenylcyclopropenone sensitization with weekly scalp DPC. At each patch-test visit, blood was drawn before the patch test was applied. To be eligible, patients had to be aged 18 to 70, diagnosed with alopecia and judged suitable for DPC therapy, while pregnant patients were excluded. Unfractionated whole blood was collected in Tempus Blood RNA tubes, and total RNA was extracted from that blood. This receptor chain uses TRBV10-3 and TRBJ2-1; the D gene assignment is ambiguous. The clonotype was recovered from a woman aged 45-65 years with alopecia areata. Some clones in this sample may be carry-over from other donors' samples. Material: whole blood, obtained in connection with sensitization to the hapten diphenylcyclopropenone (DPC). The DNA sequence follows: TGTGCCATCAGTGAGTCAGGGCTACCGAGCTCCTACAATGAGCAGTTCTTC. Translated, this is CAISESGLPSSYNEQFF.